A single T cell receptor beta chain is shown here with its context. The sample originates from a study of T cell changes during pregnancy in multiple sclerosis. This CDR3 is built from 11 residues. V dropped 3 bases and J dropped 6 bases, with 4 bases sitting between them. Germline V gives CDR1 SGHTA, CDR2 FQGNSA. Produced via immunoSEQ multiplex PCR; TCRdb's table is partial and in-frame only. Of 50,000 or so clones listed, approximately 92% are singletons. This rearrangement joins TRBV7-2 to TRBJ2-3; D unclear. The TCR originated in a female donor with multiple sclerosis, enrolled in a pregnancy study. Source: CD4+ T cells from peripheral blood mononuclear cells, taken in the third trimester of pregnancy. CDR3 residues: CASSFSDTQYF. The CDR3 DNA reads TGTGCCAGCAGCTTTTCGGATACGCAGTATTTT.